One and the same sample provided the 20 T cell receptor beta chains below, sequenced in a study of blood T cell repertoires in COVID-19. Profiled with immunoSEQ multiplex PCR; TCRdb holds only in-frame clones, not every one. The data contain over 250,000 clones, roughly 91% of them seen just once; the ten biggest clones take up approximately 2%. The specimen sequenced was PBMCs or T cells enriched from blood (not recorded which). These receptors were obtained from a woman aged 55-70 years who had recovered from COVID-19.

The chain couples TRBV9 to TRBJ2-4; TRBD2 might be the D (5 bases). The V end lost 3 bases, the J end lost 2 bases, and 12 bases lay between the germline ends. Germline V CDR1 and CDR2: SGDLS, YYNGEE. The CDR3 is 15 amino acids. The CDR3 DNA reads TGTGCCAGCAGCGCAGACTATGGGCCCAAAAACATTCAGTACTTC. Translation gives CASSADYGPKNIQYF.

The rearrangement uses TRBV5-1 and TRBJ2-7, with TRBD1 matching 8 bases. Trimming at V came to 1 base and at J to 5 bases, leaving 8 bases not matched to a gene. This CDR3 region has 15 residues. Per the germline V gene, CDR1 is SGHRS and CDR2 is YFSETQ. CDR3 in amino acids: CASSLLQGDGNEQYF. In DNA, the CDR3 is TGCGCCAGCAGCTTGTTACAGGGGGACGGTAACGAGCAGTACTTC.

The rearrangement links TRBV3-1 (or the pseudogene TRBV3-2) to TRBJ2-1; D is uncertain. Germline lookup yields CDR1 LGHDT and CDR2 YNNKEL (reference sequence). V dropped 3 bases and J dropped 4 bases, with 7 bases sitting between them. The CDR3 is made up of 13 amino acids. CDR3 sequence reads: CASSQRRYNEQFF. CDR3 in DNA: TGTGCCAGCAGCCAGAGGCGATACAATGAGCAGTTCTTC.

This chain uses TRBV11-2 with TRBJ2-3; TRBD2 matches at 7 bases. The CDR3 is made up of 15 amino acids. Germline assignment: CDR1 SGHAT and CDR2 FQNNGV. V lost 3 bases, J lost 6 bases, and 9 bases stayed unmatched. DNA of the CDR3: TGTGCCAGCAGCTTCCCCTGGGGGGGGGAGGATACGCAGTATTTT. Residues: CASSFPWGGEDTQYF.

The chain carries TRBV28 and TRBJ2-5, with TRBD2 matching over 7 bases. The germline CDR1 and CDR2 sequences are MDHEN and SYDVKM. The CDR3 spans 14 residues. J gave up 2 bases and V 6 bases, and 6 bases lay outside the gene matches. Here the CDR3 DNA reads TGTGCCAGCAGCGGGGCGGGGGAACAAGAGACCCAGTACTTC. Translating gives CASSGAGEQETQYF.

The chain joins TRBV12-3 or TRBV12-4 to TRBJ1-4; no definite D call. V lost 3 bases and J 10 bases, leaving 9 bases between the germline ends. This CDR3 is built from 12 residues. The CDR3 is CASSFSLGKLFF. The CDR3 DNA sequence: TGTGCCAGCAGTTTTTCCCTAGGAAAACTGTTTTTT.

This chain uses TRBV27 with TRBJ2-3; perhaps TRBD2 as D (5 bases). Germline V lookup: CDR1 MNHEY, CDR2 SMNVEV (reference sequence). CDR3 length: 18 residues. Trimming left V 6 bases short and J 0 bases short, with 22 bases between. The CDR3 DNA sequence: TGTGCCAGCAGACGTTTCCCCCCTAGCAGCACTAGCACAGATACGCAGTATTTT. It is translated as CASRRFPPSSTSTDTQYF.

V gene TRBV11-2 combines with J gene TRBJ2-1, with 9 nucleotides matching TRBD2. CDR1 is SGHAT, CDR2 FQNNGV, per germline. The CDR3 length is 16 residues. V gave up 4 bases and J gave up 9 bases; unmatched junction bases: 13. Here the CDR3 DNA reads TGTGCCAGCAGCTATATCCGGGGCGGGAGGGGAGCTGAGCAGTTCTTC. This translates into CASSYIRGGRGAEQFF.

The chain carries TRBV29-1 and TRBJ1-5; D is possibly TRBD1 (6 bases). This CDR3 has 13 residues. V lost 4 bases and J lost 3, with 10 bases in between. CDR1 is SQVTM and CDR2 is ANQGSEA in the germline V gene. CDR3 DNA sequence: TGCAGCGTTGGAGGGGGAGCCAATCAGCCCCAGCATTTT. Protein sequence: CSVGGGANQPQHF.

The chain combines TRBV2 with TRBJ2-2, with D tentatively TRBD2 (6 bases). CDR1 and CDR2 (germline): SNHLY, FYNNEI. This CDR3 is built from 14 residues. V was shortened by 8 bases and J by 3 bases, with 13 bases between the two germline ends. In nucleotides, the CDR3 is TGTGCCAGCTTGGGGTTAGCGGACACCGGGGAGCTGTTTTTT. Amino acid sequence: CASLGLADTGELFF.

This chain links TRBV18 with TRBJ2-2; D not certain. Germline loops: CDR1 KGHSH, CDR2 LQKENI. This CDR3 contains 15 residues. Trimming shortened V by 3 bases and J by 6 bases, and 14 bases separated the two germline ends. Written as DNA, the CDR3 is TGTGCCAGCTCACCTTTCACCCGCGCCTCCGGGGAGCTGTTTTTT. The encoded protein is CASSPFTRASGELFF.

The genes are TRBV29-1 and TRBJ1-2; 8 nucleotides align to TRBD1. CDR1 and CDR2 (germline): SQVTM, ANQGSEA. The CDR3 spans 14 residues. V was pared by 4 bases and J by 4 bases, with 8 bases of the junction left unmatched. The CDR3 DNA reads TGCAGCGTTGTACATCAGGGGGCCTCCTATGGCTACACCTTC. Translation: CSVVHQGASYGYTF.

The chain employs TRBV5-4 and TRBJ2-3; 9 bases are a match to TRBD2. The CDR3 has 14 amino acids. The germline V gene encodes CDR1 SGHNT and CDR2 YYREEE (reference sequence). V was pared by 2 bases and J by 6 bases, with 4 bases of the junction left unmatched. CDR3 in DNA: TGTGCCAGCAGCTTAACTAGCGGGCTGGATACGCAGTATTTT. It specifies CASSLTSGLDTQYF.

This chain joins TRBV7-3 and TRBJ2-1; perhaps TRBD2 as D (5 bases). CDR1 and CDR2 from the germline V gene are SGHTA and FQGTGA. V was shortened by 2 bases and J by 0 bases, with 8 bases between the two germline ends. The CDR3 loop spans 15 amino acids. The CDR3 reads CASSLARGSYNEQFF. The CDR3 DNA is TGTGCCAGCAGCTTAGCACGGGGCTCCTACAATGAGCAGTTCTTC.

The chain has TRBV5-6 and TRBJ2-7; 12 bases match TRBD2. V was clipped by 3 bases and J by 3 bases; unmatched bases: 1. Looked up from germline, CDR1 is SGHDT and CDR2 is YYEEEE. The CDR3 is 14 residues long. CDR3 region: CASSSTSGGYEQYF. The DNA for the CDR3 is TGTGCCAGCAGCTCGACTAGCGGGGGCTACGAGCAGTACTTC.

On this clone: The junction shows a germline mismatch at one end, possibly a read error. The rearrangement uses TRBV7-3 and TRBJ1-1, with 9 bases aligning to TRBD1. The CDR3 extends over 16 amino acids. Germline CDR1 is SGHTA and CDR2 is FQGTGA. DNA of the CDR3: TGTGCCAGCAGCGTAACAGGGGGCGCGACCCCCACTGAAGCTTTCTTT. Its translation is CASSVTGGATPTEAFF.

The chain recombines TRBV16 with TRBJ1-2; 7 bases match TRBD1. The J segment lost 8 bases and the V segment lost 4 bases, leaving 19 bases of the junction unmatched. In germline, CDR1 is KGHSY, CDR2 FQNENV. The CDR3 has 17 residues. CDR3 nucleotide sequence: TGTGCCAGCAGCCCATGGACAGGAGGTAGTTCCTTGCGGGGCTACACCTTC. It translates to CASSPWTGGSSLRGYTF.

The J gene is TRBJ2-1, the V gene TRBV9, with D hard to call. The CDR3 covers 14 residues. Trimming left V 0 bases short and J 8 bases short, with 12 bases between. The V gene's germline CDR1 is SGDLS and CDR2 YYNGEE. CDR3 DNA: TGTGCCAGCAGCGTAGCGGCTCCGAGGCATGAGCAGTTCTTC. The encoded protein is CASSVAAPRHEQFF.

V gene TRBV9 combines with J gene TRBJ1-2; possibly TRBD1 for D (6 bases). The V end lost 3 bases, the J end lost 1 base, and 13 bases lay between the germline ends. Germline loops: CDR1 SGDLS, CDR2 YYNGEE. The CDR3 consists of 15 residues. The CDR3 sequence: CASSERTARNYGYTF. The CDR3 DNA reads TGTGCCAGCAGCGAACGGACAGCCCGTAACTATGGCTACACCTTC.

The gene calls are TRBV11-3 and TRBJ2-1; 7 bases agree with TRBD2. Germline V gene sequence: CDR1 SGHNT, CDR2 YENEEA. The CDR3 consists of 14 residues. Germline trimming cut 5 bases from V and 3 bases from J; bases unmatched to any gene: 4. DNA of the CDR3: TGTGCCAGCAGCCTTAGCGGGTACTACAATGAGCAGTTCTTC. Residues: CASSLSGYYNEQFF.